This T cell receptor (beta chain) was obtained from a study of CD8 T cells in ankylosing spondylitis. The study's findings and limits: A TCR beta motif of roughly 8 highly homologous variants seemed to mark ankylosing spondylitis blood.

Comment on this clonotype: Its specificity is not known.

This CDR3 comprises 16 residues. The V end lost 0 bases, the J end lost 3 bases, and 16 bases lay between the germline ends. Germline V lookup: CDR1 DFQATT, CDR2 SNEGSKA (reference sequence). From the 5' RACE reads, TCRdb called clonotypes with MiXCR, one entry per CDR3 protein. The data hold just under 550,000 distinct CDR3 sequences, with roughly 12% observed a single time. The TCR originated in a male donor with ankylosing spondylitis. The source material was blood, either unsorted or a sorted T cell fraction (not recorded which). This chain connects TRBV20-1 to TRBJ2-3; TRBD1 or TRBD2 may be the D gene (5 bases each). Written as DNA, the CDR3 is TGCAGTGCTAGAGATGGGGGATCAGTCACGACAGATACGCAGTATTTT. It yields the protein CSARDGGSVTTDTQYF.